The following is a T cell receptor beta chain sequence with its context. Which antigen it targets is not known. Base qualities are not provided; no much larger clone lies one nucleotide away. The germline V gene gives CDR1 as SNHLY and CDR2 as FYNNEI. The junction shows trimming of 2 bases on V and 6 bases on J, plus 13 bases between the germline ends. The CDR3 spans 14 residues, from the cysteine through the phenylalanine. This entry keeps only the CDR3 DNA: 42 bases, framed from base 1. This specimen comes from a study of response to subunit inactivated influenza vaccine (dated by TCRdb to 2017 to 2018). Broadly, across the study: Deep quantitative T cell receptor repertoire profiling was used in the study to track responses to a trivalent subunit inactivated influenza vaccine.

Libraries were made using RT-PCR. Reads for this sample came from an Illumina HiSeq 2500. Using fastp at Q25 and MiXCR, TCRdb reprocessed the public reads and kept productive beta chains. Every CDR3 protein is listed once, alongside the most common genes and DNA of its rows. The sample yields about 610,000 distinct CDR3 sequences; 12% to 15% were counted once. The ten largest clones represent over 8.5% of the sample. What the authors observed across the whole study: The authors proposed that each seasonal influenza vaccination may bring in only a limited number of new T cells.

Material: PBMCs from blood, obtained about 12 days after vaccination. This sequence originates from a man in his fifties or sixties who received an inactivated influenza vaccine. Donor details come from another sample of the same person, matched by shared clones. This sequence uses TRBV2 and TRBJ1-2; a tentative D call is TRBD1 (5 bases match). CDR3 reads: CASSERGDSDGYTF. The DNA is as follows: TGTGCCAGCAGTGAACGAGGGGACTCTGATGGCTACACCTTC.